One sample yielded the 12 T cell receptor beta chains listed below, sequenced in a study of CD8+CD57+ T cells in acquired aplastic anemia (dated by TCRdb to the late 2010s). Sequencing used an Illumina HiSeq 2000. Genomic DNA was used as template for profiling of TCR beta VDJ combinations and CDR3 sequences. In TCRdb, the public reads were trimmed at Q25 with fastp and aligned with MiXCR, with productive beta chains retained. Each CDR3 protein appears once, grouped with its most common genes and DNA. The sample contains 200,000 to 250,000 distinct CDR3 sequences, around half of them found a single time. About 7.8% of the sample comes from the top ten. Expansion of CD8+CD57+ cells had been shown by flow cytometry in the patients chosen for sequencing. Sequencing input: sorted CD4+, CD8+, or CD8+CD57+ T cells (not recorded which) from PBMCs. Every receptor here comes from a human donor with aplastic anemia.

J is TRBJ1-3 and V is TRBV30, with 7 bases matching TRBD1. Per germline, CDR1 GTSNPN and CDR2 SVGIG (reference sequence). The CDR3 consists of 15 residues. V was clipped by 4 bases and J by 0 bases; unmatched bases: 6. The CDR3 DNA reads TGTGCCTGGACAGACAGGGTTCGCTCTGGAAACACCATATATTTT. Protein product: CAWTDRVRSGNTIYF.

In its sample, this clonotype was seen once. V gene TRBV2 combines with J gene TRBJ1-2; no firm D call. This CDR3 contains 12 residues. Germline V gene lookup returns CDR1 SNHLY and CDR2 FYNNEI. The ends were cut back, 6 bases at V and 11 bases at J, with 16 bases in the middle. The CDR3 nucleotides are TGTGCCAGCAGGGAGACTTTGGTGGATTACACCTTC. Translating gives CASRETLVDYTF.

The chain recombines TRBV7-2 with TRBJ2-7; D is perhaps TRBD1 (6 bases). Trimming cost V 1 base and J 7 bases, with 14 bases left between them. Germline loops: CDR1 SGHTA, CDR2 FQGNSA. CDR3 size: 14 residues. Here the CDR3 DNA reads TGTGCCAGCAGCTTAGGGGGGACAATTCGGGAGCAGTACTTC. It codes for CASSLGGTIREQYF.

DNA of the CDR3: TGTGCCACCAGCACCGACAGACTCCAAGGTCGTGGCTACACCTTC. The encoded protein is CATSTDRLQGRGYTF. The chain combines TRBV15 with TRBJ1-2; the D gene is possibly TRBD1 (5 bases). This CDR3 region has 15 residues. Germline V gene data show CDR1 as LNHNV and CDR2 as YYDKDF (reference sequence). V was clipped by 4 bases and J by 7 bases, with 19 bases between them.

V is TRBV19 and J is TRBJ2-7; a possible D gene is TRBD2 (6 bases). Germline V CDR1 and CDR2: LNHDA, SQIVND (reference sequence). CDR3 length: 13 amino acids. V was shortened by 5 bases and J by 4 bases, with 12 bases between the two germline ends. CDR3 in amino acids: CASSGGAGYEQYF. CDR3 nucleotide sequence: TGTGCCAGTAGTGGTGGCGCGGGATACGAGCAGTACTTC.

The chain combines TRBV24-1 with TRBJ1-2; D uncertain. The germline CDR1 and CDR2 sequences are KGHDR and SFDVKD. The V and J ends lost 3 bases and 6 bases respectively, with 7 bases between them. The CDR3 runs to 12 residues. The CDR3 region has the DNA TGTGCCACCAGTGATCTCAGCGATGGCTACACCTTC. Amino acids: CATSDLSDGYTF.

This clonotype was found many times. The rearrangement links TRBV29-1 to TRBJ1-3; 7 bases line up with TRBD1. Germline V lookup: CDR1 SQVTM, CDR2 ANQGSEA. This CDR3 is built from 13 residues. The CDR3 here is CGWRGTVGNTIYF. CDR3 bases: TGCGGGTGGAGAGGGACAGTTGGAAACACCATATATTTT.

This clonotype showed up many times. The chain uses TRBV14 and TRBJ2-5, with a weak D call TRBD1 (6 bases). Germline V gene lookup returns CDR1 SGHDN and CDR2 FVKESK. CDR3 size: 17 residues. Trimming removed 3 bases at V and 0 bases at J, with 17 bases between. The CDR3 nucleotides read TGTGCCAGCAGCCACTTCGAGACAGGTTTATACCAAGAGACCCAGTACTTC. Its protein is CASSHFETGLYQETQYF.

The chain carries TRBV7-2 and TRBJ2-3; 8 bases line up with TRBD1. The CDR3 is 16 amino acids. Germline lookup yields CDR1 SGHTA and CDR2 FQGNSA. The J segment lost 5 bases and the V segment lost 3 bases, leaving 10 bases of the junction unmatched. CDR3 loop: CASSFLSGQGRDTQYF. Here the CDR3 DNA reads TGTGCCAGCAGCTTTTTATCAGGACAGGGCAGAGATACGCAGTATTTT. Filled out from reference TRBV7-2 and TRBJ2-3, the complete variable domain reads GAGVSQSPSNKVTEKGKDVELRCDPISGHTALYWYRQSLGQGLEFLIYFQGNSAPDKSGLPSDRFSAERTGGSVSTLTIQRTQQEDSAVYLCASSFLSGQGRDTQYFGPGTRLTVL.

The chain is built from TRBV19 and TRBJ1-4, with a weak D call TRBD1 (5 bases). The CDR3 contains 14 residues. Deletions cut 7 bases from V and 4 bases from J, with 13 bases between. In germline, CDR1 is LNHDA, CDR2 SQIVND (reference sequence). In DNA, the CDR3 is TGTGCCAGTACGAAACAGGCCTTTAATGAAAAACTGTTTTTT. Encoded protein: CASTKQAFNEKLFF.

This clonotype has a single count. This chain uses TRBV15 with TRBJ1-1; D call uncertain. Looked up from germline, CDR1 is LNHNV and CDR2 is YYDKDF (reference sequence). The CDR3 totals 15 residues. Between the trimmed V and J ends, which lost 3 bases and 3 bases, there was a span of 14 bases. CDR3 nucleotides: TGTGCCACCAGCAGCTTGGTAGGACGGTACACTGAAGCTTTCTTT. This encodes CATSSLVGRYTEAFF.

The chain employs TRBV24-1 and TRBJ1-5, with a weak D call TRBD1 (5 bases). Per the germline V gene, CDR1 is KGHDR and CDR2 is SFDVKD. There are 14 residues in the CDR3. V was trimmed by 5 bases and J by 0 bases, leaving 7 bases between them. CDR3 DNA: TGTGCCACCAGTGCACAGGATAGCAATCAGCCCCAGCATTTT. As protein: CATSAQDSNQPQHF.